This TCR beta chain came from a study of cytomegalovirus exposure and HLA in healthy donors. The overall study: Among over 300 genotyped donors, roughly 81% fell in the Caucasian-associated ancestry cluster.

This clone was seen only a few times. Its antigen is unidentified. Whole-study findings and limits: For TCR beta chains, V- and J-gene trimming was later linked to a missense DCLRE1C variant. Differences between HLA loci emerged in a later analysis of TCR association rates, with DRB1 most and HLA-C fewest.

Amplification used 60 Vbeta primers and 13 Jbeta primers. TCRdb keeps only in-frame clones here, not all; method: immunoSEQ multiplex PCR. The table includes some 150,000 clones, approximately 81% detected once. The sequencing sample was made of PBMCs. The sequence was obtained from a woman in her fifties or sixties in good health and CMV-seronegative.

CDR3: CASSGGQGVGEQYF. For the CDR3, the DNA is TGTGCCAGTAGCGGAGGGCAGGGGGTAGGCGAGCAGTACTTC. V usage is TRBV19 and J usage is TRBJ2-7; D might be TRBD1 (7 bases). Germline-derived CDR1 and CDR2 are LNHDA and SQIVND (reference sequence). There are 14 residues in the CDR3. The ends were cut back, 6 bases at V and 6 bases at J, with 18 bases in the middle.